These 20 T cell receptor beta chains share one sample of origin, sequenced in a study of blood T cell repertoires in COVID-19. The table came from immunoSEQ multiplex PCR; TCRdb's copy has only in-frame clones and leaves some out. Of 95,000 to 150,000 clones in the sample, over 80% were seen once. The sequenced sample was PBMCs or T cells enriched from blood (not recorded which). Every receptor here comes from a woman in her twenties or thirties who had recovered from COVID-19.

This clone was counted a single time. The chain uses TRBV3-1 (or the pseudogene TRBV3-2) and TRBJ2-5; perhaps TRBD2 as D (5 bases). Germline-derived CDR1 and CDR2 are LGHDT and YNNKEL (reference sequence). The CDR3 contains 15 residues. The V end was cut by 1 base, the J end by 3 bases, with 12 bases between. The CDR3: CASSQGGLVEETQYF. The CDR3, as DNA: TGTGCCAGCAGCCAAGGAGGACTGGTCGAAGAGACCCAGTACTTC.

The rearrangement joins TRBV6-4 to TRBJ1-5, with TRBD1 matching over 7 bases. The V segment lost 6 bases and the J segment 5 bases; nucleotides outside the gene matches: 7. Per germline, CDR1 MRHNA and CDR2 SNTAGT. CDR3 length: 14 amino acids. In nucleotides, the CDR3 is TGTGCCAGCAGCCGTACAGGGGAGTATCAGCCCCAGCATTTT. Protein sequence: CASSRTGEYQPQHF.

The V gene is TRBV11-3, the J gene TRBJ1-4; D is possibly TRBD1 (5 bases). V was trimmed by 5 bases and J by 8 bases, leaving 15 bases between them. Germline-derived CDR1 and CDR2 are SGHNT and YENEEA. The CDR3 contains 14 residues. This chain's CDR3 is CASSGQGFGEKLFF. The CDR3 coding sequence is TGTGCCAGCAGCGGACAAGGGTTCGGGGAAAAACTGTTTTTT.

This chain joins TRBV28 and TRBJ2-1; TRBD2 agrees at 11 bases. This CDR3 has 16 residues. Germline assignment: CDR1 MDHEN and CDR2 SYDVKM. V lost 6 bases, J lost 0 bases, and 4 bases stayed unmatched. CDR3 sequence (DNA): TGTGCCAGCAGGCCTACTAGCGGGAGCTCCTACAATGAGCAGTTCTTC. Amino acids: CASRPTSGSSYNEQFF.

The sample holds one count of this clone. The chain has TRBV6-5 and TRBJ2-7, with D unresolved. The germline CDR1 and CDR2 sequences are MNHEY and SVGAGI. CDR3 length: 14 amino acids. Trimming stripped 6 bases from V and 0 bases from J, with 12 bases between. DNA of the CDR3: TGTGCCAGCAGACGAGGATTTAGCTCCTACGAGCAGTACTTC. Encoded protein: CASRRGFSSYEQYF.

The chain employs TRBV7-2 and TRBJ1-3, with unresolved D. CDR1 and CDR2 (germline): SGHTA, FQGNSA. The ends were cut back, 1 base at V and 0 bases at J, with 7 bases in the middle. The CDR3 extends over 15 amino acids. The CDR3 reads CASSLGAGSGNTIYF. In DNA, the CDR3 is TGTGCCAGCAGCTTAGGGGCAGGCTCTGGAAACACCATATATTTT.

V gene TRBV6-4 combines with J gene TRBJ2-6; D ambiguous. The V gene's germline CDR1 is MRHNA and CDR2 SNTAGT. This CDR3 region has 16 residues. V was cut by 0 bases and J by 0 bases, with 6 bases left in between. CDR3 amino acids: CASSDSADSGANVLTF. CDR3 nucleotides: TGTGCCAGCAGTGACTCGGCAGACTCTGGGGCCAACGTCCTGACTTTC.

The V gene is TRBV5-1, the J gene TRBJ2-5; no clear D. The CDR3 extends over 11 amino acids. Germline loops: CDR1 SGHRS, CDR2 YFSETQ. V dropped 4 bases and J dropped 4 bases, with 5 bases sitting between them. The CDR3 protein is CASSNRETQYF. CDR3 bases: TGCGCCAGCAGCAACAGAGAGACCCAGTACTTC.

The chain has TRBV11-2 and TRBJ2-3; TRBD2 agrees at 10 bases. The germline CDR1 and CDR2 sequences are SGHAT and FQNNGV. The CDR3 has 16 amino acids. Trimming took 2 bases from V and 6 from J; bases not matched to a gene: 8. Here the CDR3 reads CASSLKASGRLDTQYF. The CDR3 bases are TGTGCCAGCAGCTTAAAAGCTAGCGGGAGATTGGATACGCAGTATTTT.

This chain connects TRBV1 to TRBJ1-2. TRBV1 is marked as a pseudogene. The CDR3 totals 14 residues. The CDR3 loop is CTSSPRGGNYGYTF. CDR3 bases: TGCACCAGCAGCCCACGGGGTGGCAACTATGGCTACACCTTC.

The chain has TRBV28 and TRBJ1-2, with 7 bases that match TRBD1. Germline CDR1 MDHEN, CDR2 SYDVKM. This CDR3 is built from 14 residues. Trimming took 2 bases from V and 4 from J; bases not matched to a gene: 4. The CDR3 DNA is TGTGCCAGCAGTTTAAGACAGGGACGCTATGGCTACACCTTC. It translates to CASSLRQGRYGYTF.

This sequence joins TRBV3-1 (or the pseudogene TRBV3-2) and TRBJ1-1; 7 nucleotides line up with TRBD1. The CDR3 length is 15 residues. Germline V gene data show CDR1 as LGHDT and CDR2 as YNNKEL (reference sequence). J gave up 11 bases and V 0 bases, and 12 bases lay outside the gene matches. CDR3 nucleotides: TGTGCCAGCAGCCAAGACCTCTGGAGGGGGCCCAGGGCTTTCTTT. Translated, it gives CASSQDLWRGPRAFF.

This clone has only one observation. V and J are TRBV9 and TRBJ1-1, with a tentative D call TRBD1 (5 bases). This CDR3 has 15 residues. Looked up from germline, CDR1 is SGDLS and CDR2 is YYNGEE. Trimming took off 2 bases at V and 1 base at J, with 12 bases between the two ends. The CDR3: CASSVRALGNTEAFF. CDR3 nucleotides: TGTGCCAGCAGCGTCAGGGCCCTGGGGAACACTGAAGCTTTCTTT.

This CDR3 is CASKPGRGNEKLFF. CDR3 in DNA: TGCGCCAGCAAACCGGGACGGGGGAATGAAAAACTGTTTTTT. The chain recombines TRBV10-2 with TRBJ1-4; TRBD1 might be the D (5 bases). This CDR3 comprises 14 residues. Deletions cut 7 bases from V and 5 bases from J, with 14 bases between. From germline, CDR1 is WSHSY and CDR2 SAAADI.

V and J are TRBV5-1 and TRBJ1-6; tentative D call: TRBD1 (5 bases). Trimming removed 4 bases from V and 10 bases from J, with 12 bases in between. The CDR3 consists of 13 residues. CDR1 and CDR2 (germline): SGHRS, YFSETQ. This chain's CDR3 is CASSQGLGSPLHF. In nucleotides, the CDR3 is TGCGCCAGCAGCCAGGGCCTGGGATCACCCCTCCACTTT.

The chain is built from TRBV11-1 and TRBJ2-1, with TRBD2 matching over 9 bases. This CDR3 comprises 14 residues. Germline CDR1 and CDR2: SGHAT and FQDESV (reference sequence). V lost 3 bases and J lost 9; bases outside the gene matches: 6. CDR3: CASSLAGGSIEQFF. The CDR3 bases are TGTGCCAGCAGCTTGGCGGGAGGGAGTATTGAGCAGTTCTTC.

J is TRBJ1-2 and V is TRBV9; 7 bases fit TRBD1. The V gene end was trimmed by 0 bases and the J gene end by 13 bases; junction bases not matched to a gene: 12. Germline CDR1 SGDLS, CDR2 YYNGEE. This CDR3 region has 14 residues. In nucleotides, the CDR3 is TGTGCCAGCAGCGTAGGACGGAAAGGGACAGTTATCACCTTC. Amino acid sequence: CASSVGRKGTVITF.

This chain links TRBV25-1 with TRBJ2-5, with D possibly being TRBD2 (5 bases). The CDR3 runs 11 residues. The V end was cut by 1 base, the J end by 12 bases, with 9 bases between. Germline CDR1 reads MGHDK; CDR2 reads SYGVNS. CDR3 nucleotides: TGTGCCAGCAGTGAATTGGACTTTGAGTACTTC. Residues: CASSELDFEYF.

The genes are TRBV3-1 (or the pseudogene TRBV3-2) and TRBJ1-5; weak D call: TRBD1 (5 bases). Trimming took 4 bases from V and 7 from J, leaving 8 bases between them. CDR1 and CDR2 (germline): LGHDT, YNNKEL (reference sequence). The CDR3 loop spans 12 amino acids. CDR3 protein: CASSPRGQPQHF. The CDR3 bases are TGTGCCAGCAGCCCAAGGGGCCAGCCCCAGCATTTT.

CDR3 nucleotide sequence: TGTGCCAGCAGCTTAGGTAGTTCACCCCTCCACTTT. It specifies CASSLGSSPLHF. The V call is TRBV7-2, the J call TRBJ1-6; D gene uncertain. The CDR3 has 12 residues. Deletions cut 1 base from V and 9 bases from J, with 4 bases between. Per germline, CDR1 SGHTA and CDR2 FQGNSA.